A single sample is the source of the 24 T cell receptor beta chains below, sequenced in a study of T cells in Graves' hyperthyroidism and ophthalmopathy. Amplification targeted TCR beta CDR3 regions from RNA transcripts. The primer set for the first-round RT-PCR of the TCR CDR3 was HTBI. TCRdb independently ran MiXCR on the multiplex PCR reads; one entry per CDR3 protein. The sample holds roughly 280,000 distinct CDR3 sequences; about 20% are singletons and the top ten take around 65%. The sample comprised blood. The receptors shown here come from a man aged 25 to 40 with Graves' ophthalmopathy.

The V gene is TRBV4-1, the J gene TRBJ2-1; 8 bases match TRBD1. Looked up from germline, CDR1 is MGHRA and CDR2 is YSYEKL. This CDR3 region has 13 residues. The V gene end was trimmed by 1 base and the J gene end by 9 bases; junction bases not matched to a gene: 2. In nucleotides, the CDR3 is TGCGCCAGCAGCCAAGCACAGGGGGTTGAGCAGTTCTTC. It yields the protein CASSQAQGVEQFF.

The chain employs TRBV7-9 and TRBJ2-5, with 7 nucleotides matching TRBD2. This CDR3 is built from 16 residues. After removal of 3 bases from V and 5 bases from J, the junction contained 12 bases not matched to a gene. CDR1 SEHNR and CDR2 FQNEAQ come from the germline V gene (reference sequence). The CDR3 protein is CASSLGMAGATETQYF. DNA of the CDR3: TGTGCCAGCAGCTTGGGGATGGCGGGAGCGACGGAGACCCAGTACTTC.

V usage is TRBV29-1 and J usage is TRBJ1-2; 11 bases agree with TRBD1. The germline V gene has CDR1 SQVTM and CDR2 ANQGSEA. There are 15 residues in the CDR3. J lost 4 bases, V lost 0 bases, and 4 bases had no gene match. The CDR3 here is CSVEDRDRGFYGYTF. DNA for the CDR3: TGCAGCGTTGAAGACCGGGACAGGGGGTTCTATGGCTACACCTTC.

The CDR3 here is CASRTGTSGSMGEQYF. In nucleotides, the CDR3 is TGTGCCAGCAGGACCGGGACTAGCGGGAGTATGGGCGAGCAGTACTTC. The chain is built from TRBV6-1 and TRBJ2-7; TRBD2 matches 14 bases. V gave up 6 bases and J gave up 6 bases; unmatched junction bases: 10. The CDR3 spans 16 residues. Germline assignment: CDR1 MNHNS and CDR2 SASEGT.

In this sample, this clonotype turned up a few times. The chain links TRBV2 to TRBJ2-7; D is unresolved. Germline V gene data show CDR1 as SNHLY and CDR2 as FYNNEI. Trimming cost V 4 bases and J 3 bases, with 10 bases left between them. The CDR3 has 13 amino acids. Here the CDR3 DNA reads TGTGCCAGCAGTGGCCCGACTGACTACGAGCAGTACTTC. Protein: CASSGPTDYEQYF.

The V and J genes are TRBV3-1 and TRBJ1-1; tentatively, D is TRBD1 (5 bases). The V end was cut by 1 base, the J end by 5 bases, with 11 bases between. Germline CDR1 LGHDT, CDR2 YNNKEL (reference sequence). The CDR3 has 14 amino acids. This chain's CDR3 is CASSQVVGGTEAFF. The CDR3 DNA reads TGTGCCAGCAGCCAAGTTGTTGGGGGTACTGAAGCTTTCTTT.

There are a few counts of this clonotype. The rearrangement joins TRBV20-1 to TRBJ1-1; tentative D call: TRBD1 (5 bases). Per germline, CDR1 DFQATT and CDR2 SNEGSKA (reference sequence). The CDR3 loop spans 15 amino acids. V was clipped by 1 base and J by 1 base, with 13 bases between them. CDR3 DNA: TGCAGTGCTAGAGTTCGGGACGGCCCGAACACTGAAGCTTTCTTT. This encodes CSARVRDGPNTEAFF.

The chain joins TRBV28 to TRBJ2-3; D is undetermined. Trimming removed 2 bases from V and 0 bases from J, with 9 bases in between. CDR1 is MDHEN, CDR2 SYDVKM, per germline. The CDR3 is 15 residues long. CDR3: CASSLSGFSTDTQYF. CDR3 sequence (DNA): TGTGCCAGCAGTTTAAGTGGCTTTAGCACAGATACGCAGTATTTT.

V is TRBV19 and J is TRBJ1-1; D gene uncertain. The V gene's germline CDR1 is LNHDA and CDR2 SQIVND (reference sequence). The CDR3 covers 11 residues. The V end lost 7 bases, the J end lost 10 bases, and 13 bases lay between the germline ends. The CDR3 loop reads CASTKDAAAFF. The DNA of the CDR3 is TGTGCCAGTACGAAAGACGCCGCAGCTTTCTTT.

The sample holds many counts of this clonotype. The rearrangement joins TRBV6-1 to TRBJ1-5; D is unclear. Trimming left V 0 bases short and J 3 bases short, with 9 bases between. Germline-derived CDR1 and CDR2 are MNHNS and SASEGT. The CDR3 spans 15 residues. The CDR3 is CASSEAINNNQPQHF. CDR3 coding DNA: TGTGCCAGCAGTGAAGCGATAAACAACAATCAGCCCCAGCATTTT.

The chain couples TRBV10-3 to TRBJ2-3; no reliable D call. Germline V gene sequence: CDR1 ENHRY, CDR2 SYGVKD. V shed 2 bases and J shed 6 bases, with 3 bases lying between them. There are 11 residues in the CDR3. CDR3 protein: CAISERDTQYF. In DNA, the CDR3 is TGTGCCATCAGTGAGAGGGATACGCAGTATTTT.

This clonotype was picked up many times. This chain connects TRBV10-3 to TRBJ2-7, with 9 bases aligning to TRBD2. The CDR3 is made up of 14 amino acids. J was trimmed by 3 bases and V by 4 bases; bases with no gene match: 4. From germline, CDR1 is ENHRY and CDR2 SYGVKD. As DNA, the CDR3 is TGTGCCATCAGTGTTAGCGGGAGAGGCTACGAGCAGTACTTC. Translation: CAISVSGRGYEQYF.

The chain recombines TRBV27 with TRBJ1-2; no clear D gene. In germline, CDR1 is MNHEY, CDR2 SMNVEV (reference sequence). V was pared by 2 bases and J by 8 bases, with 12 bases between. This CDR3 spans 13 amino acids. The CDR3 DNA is TGTGCCAGCAGTTTAGTAGGCACGGACGGCTACACCTTC. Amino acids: CASSLVGTDGYTF.

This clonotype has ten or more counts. The CDR3 reads CASRGTGSTGELFF. The DNA for the CDR3 is TGTGCCAGCAGAGGGACAGGGAGCACCGGGGAGCTGTTTTTT. The genes are TRBV2 and TRBJ2-2; 9 bases line up with TRBD1. The CDR3 consists of 14 residues. The junction had 3 bases not matched to a gene; V was cut back by 6 bases and J by 4 bases. Germline lookup yields CDR1 SNHLY and CDR2 FYNNEI.

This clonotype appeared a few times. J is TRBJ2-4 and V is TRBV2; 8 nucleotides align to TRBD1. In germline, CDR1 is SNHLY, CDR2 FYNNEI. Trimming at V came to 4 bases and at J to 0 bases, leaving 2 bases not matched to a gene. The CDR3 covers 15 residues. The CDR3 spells CASSVDRGAKNIQYF. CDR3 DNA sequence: TGTGCCAGCAGTGTAGACAGGGGAGCCAAAAACATTCAGTACTTC.

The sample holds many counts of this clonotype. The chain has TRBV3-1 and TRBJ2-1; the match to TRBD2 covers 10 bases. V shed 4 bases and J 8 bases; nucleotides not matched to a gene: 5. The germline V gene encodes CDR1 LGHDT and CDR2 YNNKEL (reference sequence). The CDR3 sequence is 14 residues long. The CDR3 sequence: CASSRAGGADEQFF. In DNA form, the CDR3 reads TGTGCCAGCAGCCGAGCGGGAGGGGCCGATGAGCAGTTCTTC.

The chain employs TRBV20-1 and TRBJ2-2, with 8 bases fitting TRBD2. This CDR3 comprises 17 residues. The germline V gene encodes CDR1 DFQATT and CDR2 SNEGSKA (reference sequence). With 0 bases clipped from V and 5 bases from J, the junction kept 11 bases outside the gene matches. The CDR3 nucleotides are TGCAGTGCTAGAGATCCAACGGGAGGGCCGGGGACCGGGGAGCTGTTTTTT. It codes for CSARDPTGGPGTGELFF.

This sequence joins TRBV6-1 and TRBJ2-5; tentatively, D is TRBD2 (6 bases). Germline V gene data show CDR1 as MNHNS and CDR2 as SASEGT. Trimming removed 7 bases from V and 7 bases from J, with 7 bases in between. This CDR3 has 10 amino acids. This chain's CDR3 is CASKEGTQYF. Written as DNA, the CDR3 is TGTGCCAGCAAGGAGGGGACCCAGTACTTC.

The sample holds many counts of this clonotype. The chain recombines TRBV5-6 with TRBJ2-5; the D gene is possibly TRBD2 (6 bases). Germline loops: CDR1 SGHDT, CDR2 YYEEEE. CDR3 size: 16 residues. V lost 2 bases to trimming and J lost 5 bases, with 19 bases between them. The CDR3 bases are TGTGCCAGCAGCTTAAGGCGGGACGGTGGGCGGGAGACCCAGTACTTC. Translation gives CASSLRRDGGRETQYF. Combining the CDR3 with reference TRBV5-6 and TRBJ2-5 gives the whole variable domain DAGVTQSPTHLIKTRGQQVTLRCSPKSGHDTVSWYQQALGQGPQFIFQYYEEEERQRGNFPDRFSGHQFPNYSSELNVNALLLGDSALYLCASSLRRDGGRETQYFGPGTRLLVL.

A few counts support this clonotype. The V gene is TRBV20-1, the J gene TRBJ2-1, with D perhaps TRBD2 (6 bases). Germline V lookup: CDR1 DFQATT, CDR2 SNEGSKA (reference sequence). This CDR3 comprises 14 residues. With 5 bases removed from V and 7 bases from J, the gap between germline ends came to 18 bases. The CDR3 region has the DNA TGCAGTGCTCAGGATCCGGCGGGGAGGAATGAGCAGTTCTTC. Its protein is CSAQDPAGRNEQFF.

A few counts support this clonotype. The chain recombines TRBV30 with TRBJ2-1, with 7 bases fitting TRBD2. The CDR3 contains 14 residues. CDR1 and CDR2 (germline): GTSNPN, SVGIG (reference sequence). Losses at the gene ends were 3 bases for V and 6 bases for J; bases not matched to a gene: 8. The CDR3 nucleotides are TGTGCCTGGAGCAATGGGGGACTAAGCAATGAGCAGTTCTTC. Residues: CAWSNGGLSNEQFF. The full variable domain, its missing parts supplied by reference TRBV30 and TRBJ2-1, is SQTIHQWPATLVQPVGSPLSLECTVEGTSNPNLYWYRQAAGRGLQLLFYSVGIGQISSEVPQNLSASRPQDRQFILSSKKLLLSDSGFYLCAWSNGGLSNEQFFGPGTRLTVL.

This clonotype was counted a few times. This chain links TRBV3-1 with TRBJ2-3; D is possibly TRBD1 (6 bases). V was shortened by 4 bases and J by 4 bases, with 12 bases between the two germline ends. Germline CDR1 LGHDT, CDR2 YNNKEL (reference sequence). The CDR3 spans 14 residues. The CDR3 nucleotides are TGTGCCAGCAGCCGAGGACAGTGGGCAGATACGCAGTATTTT. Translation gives CASSRGQWADTQYF.

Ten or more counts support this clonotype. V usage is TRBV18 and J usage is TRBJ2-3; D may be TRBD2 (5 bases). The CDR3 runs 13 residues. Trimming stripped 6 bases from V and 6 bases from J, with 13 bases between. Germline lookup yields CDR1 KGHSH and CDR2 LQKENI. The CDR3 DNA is TGTGCCAGCTCTCGGACTCCGCCGGATACGCAGTATTTT. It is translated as CASSRTPPDTQYF.

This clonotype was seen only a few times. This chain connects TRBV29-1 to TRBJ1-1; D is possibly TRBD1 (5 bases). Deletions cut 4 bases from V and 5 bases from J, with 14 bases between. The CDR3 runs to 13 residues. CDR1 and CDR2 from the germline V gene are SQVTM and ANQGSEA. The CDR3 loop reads CSVGVVEGTEAFF. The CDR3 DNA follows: TGCAGCGTTGGGGTGGTCGAGGGGACTGAAGCTTTCTTT.